This T cell receptor beta chain stems from a study of OX40 agonist ivuxolimab in advanced cancers. Profiled with immunoSEQ multiplex PCR; TCRdb holds only in-frame clones, not every one. This table has about 43,000 clones, approximately 90% appearing once. This CDR3 is 14 amino acids long. The germline V gene encodes CDR1 MNHEY and CDR2 SVGAGI. The V segment lost 4 bases and the J segment 3 bases; nucleotides outside the gene matches: 4. This clone appeared a single time. This receptor was taken from an adult with an advanced solid tumor such as melanoma, head and neck, liver or kidney cancer. This rearrangement joins TRBV6-5 to TRBJ2-5; TRBD1 matches at 8 bases. The sequencing here drew on CD4+ or CD8+ T cells sorted from blood, taken in a trial of the OX40 agonist ivuxolimab. CDR3 residues: CASSWGQAKETQYF. Here the CDR3 DNA reads TGTGCCAGCAGTTGGGGACAGGCGAAAGAGACCCAGTACTTC.